This T cell receptor beta chain originates from a study of blood T cell repertoires in COVID-19. Study-wide background: Acute and convalescent COVID-19 samples came from the United States, Italy and Spain.

Germline CDR1 reads LGHNA; CDR2 reads YNFKEQ. This CDR3 is built from 16 residues. After removal of 0 bases from V and 1 base from J, the junction contained 2 bases not matched to a gene. Authors' analysis steps: Estimated nucleated cell counts came from reference gene primer amplification. Generated by immunoSEQ multiplex PCR, the TCRdb table keeps only in-frame clones and is missing some. V and J calls plus clone size are reproduced from that table; the DNA served to infer D and trimming. The sample holds 200,000 to 250,000 clones, approximately 80% seen once. The J gene is TRBJ1-5, the V gene TRBV4-2; 8 bases are shared with TRBD1. The source material was peripheral blood. This receptor was identified in a human donor in a cohort sampled during active COVID-19. CDR3 amino acids: CASSQERQGSNQPQHF. The CDR3 nucleotides read TGTGCCAGCAGCCAAGAAAGACAGGGGAGCAATCAGCCCCAGCATTTT.